A selection of T cell receptor beta chains follows, all from one sample in a study of post-analysis software for immune sequencing data. One entry per CDR3 protein, called by TCRdb with MiXCR from the PCR reads. Altogether 750,000 to 900,000 distinct CDR3 sequences are present, 46% being singletons, with the ten largest covering 4.9%. The source material was blood. Every receptor here comes from a girl aged 5-17 years with multiple sclerosis. Both conserved end residues are trimmed from each CDR3. D genes are given only for firm matches.

v_call,j_call,d_call,cdr3_aa
TRBV12-3/TRBV12-4,TRBJ1-2,TRBD1,ASSLQGEGYT
TRBV2,TRBJ2-7,TRBD1,ASRPSGTGYGEQY
TRBV5-4,TRBJ1-2,.,ASSLGNPRGGYT
TRBV15,TRBJ1-1,.,ATSSLVEAF
TRBV10-3,TRBJ2-1,.,AISESSWGRGEQF
TRBV14,TRBJ2-3,TRBD2,ASSSRLAGRPDTQY
TRBV5-1,TRBJ2-3,TRBD2,ASSSEALADRRTQY
TRBV12-3/TRBV12-4,TRBJ2-6,.,ASSLHRSSGANVLT
TRBV20-1,TRBJ2-7,.,SAREGPGFEQY
TRBV11-2,TRBJ2-1,.,ASSPPRNEQF
TRBV10-3,TRBJ1-6,.,AISESSARANSPLH
TRBV2,TRBJ1-1,.,ASSVGATEAF
TRBV12-3/TRBV12-4,TRBJ1-2,.,ASSRRESYGYT
TRBV7-2,TRBJ2-3,.,ASSLGVLLSTDTQY
TRBV6-5,TRBJ2-7,TRBD2,ASSRLAGVTSYEQY
TRBV3-1,TRBJ2-1,TRBD2,ASSETSGAADEQF
TRBV12-3/TRBV12-4,TRBJ1-2,.,ASTKTGILGYT
TRBV7-2,.,TRBD1,ASSRRDRGSSEQY
TRBV7-8,TRBJ2-5,.,ASSLYGQETQY
TRBV15,TRBJ2-1,TRBD2,ATSSRRLAGVGYNEQF
TRBV20-1,TRBJ2-3,.,SAGINADTQY
TRBV20-1,TRBJ2-1,TRBD2,SARDPLAGERYNEQF
TRBV12-3/TRBV12-4,TRBJ2-7,TRBD1,ASSKSPGQSYEQY
TRBV7-3,TRBJ2-1,.,ASSRGGVYNEQF
TRBV5-1,TRBJ2-7,TRBD1,ASSSGRTGTGYYEQY
TRBV6-5,TRBJ1-2,TRBD1,ASSYSPGQGSYGYT
TRBV7-9,TRBJ1-5,.,ASSLAEYQPQH
TRBV7-2,TRBJ2-3,.,ASSLRTPHTDTQY
TRBV18,TRBJ2-5,.,ASSPRAPAEQY
TRBV10-3,TRBJ2-7,.,AISESGNRLGYEQY
TRBV11-2,TRBJ2-7,TRBD1,ASSLRGPVLPYEQY
TRBV7-6,TRBJ2-7,.,ASNSRSGAYEQY
TRBV24-1,.,TRBD1,ATSPGDRVYEQY
TRBV4-3,TRBJ2-5,.,ASSQVVGGWGEQY
TRBV7-3,TRBJ2-1,.,ASSLDGGRVNEQF
TRBV6-5,TRBJ1-2,.,ASSYALGGLSYGYT
TRBV27,TRBJ2-1,.,ASSRPSAGEQF
TRBV29-1,TRBJ2-7,.,SVEFGQEPYEQY
TRBV20-1,TRBJ2-7,TRBD1,SARRGTESSYEQY
TRBV20-1,TRBJ2-7,TRBD1,SAGTGEPSYEQY
TRBV5-1,TRBJ1-2,.,ASSLVSEANYGYT
TRBV3-1,TRBJ2-1,.,ASSPWGPAGSQEQF
TRBV5-1,TRBJ2-2,TRBD1,ASSAQGFGELF
TRBV28,TRBJ2-7,.,ASTSGDTEQY
TRBV6-5,TRBJ1-6,.,ASSQGYPSPLH
TRBV25-1,.,TRBD1,ASQPGGRGLYEQY
TRBV28,TRBJ1-2,TRBD1,ASSLSTGAIRAGYT
TRBV7-6,TRBJ1-2,.,ASSLIEDGANYGYT
TRBV4-1,TRBJ1-1,.,ASSLIHRDTEAF
TRBV19,TRBJ1-5,.,ASNWDGKQPQH
TRBV20-1,TRBJ2-1,TRBD2,SARVGTSGLGLYNEQF
TRBV20-1,TRBJ1-2,.,SAWGRGGYGYT
TRBV12-3/TRBV12-4,TRBJ2-4,TRBD1,ASSAIRGSEQY
TRBV6-2/TRBV6-3,TRBJ2-1,TRBD2,ASSDAVAGGIYEQF
TRBV20-1,TRBJ2-5,.,SARWLTQY